One and the same sample provided the 28 T cell receptor beta chains below, sequenced in a study of tumor-infiltrating lymphocytes in primary liver carcinoma. A primer matching the constant region was used to make TCR beta cDNA from approximately 500 ng of total RNA. ARM-PCR was slightly modified, and three nested multiplex PCR rounds with it gave rise to the TCR beta libraries. The first two PCR rounds, nine to ten cycles each, used TRBV1-TRBV30 forward primers and a C-beta reverse primer. One entry per CDR3 protein, called by TCRdb with MiXCR from the multiplex PCR reads. Of approximately 20,000 distinct CDR3 sequences detected, approximately 79% appear once; the ten largest clones hold 40%. Co-extraction of RNA and DNA was performed on about 20-32 mg of unsorted bulk tissue. Sequencing was done on a sample of liver tumor tissue from sampling region 1. Subset specified: tumor region T1, superior pole. The receptors were gathered from a woman aged 25 to 39 with primary liver carcinoma and hepatitis B virus infection.

This clonotype was recorded many times. The rearrangement uses TRBV11-2 and TRBJ1-2, with TRBD1 matching 7 bases. The CDR3 sequence is 13 residues long. Germline-derived CDR1 and CDR2 are SGHAT and FQNNGV. The junction had 6 bases not matched to a gene; V was cut back by 7 bases and J by 4 bases. The chain's CDR3 is CASTTTGVYGYTF. The CDR3 DNA sequence: TGTGCCAGCACCACTACAGGGGTCTATGGCTACACCTTC.

About this clonotype itself: A read error may account for a junction end that differs from germline. This sequence joins TRBV7-9 and TRBJ2-3; D uncertain. The CDR3 loop spans 13 amino acids. Germline V CDR1 and CDR2: SEHNR, FQNEAQ (reference sequence). The CDR3 DNA follows: TGTGCCAGCAACTTAAGGGTTACAGATACGCTGTATTTT. Translation: CASNLRVTDTLYF.

The chain combines TRBV29-1 with TRBJ1-2, with a possible D match to TRBD1 (6 bases). Germline loops: CDR1 SQVTM, CDR2 ANQGSEA. V was cut by 7 bases and J by 7 bases, with 22 bases left in between. CDR3 size: 14 residues. CDR3 residues: CSGGDTGWTSGYTF. The CDR3 DNA is TGCAGCGGTGGGGACACAGGGTGGACGAGTGGCTACACCTTC.

Comment on this clonotype: The junction shows a germline mismatch at one end, possibly a read error. The gene calls are TRBV29-1 and TRBJ2-1, with 8 nucleotides matching TRBD1. The CDR3 spans 14 residues. Germline V gene lookup returns CDR1 SQVTM and CDR2 ANQGSEA. The CDR3 reads CSAVSGTGNNEHFF. CDR3 nucleotide sequence: TGCAGCGCCGTCTCCGGGACAGGCAACAATGAGCACTTCTTT.

The rearrangement joins TRBV12-3 or TRBV12-4 to TRBJ1-5; D unresolved. The CDR3 spans 16 residues. V was cut by 6 bases and J by 10 bases, with 25 bases left in between. CDR3 protein: CASSRLDTETDRPQHF. As DNA, the CDR3 is TGTGCCAGCAGCCGATTAGATACGGAGACCGATCGACCCCAGCATTTT.

This clonotype was recorded once. At one end, the junction sequence differs from germline, possibly due to a read error. The CDR3 DNA reads as TGTACCAGTAGCGTAGGTGGACACCCTCCACGCACAGATACGCAGTATTTT. It specifies CTSSVGGHPPRTDTQYF. The V and J genes are TRBV5-4 and TRBJ2-3, with D perhaps matching TRBD1 or TRBD2 (5 bases each). The germline V gene has CDR1 SGHNT and CDR2 YYREEE (reference sequence). This CDR3 comprises 17 residues.

In the case of this clonotype: Without the conserved terminal phenylalanine or tryptophan, this CDR3 likely stems from a read error. The chain links TRBV14 to TRBJ2-7; D possibly corresponds to TRBD2 (6 bases). The germline CDR1 and CDR2 sequences are SGHDN and FVKESK. The CDR3 sequence is 15 residues long. This CDR3 is CASSQVAGTDYEQYL. In DNA, the CDR3 is TGTGCTAGCAGCCAGGTGGCGGGGACTGACTACGAGCAGTACTTA.

V and J are TRBV5-6 and TRBJ1-5, with a weak D call TRBD1 (5 bases). CDR3 size: 14 residues. Trimming cost V 8 bases and J 1 base, with 13 bases left between them. Per germline, CDR1 SGHDT and CDR2 YYEEEE. The CDR3 sequence is CASITGGSNQPQHF. CDR3 coding DNA: TGTGCCAGTATCACAGGAGGCAGCAATCAGCCCCAGCATTTT. The full variable domain, in which reference TRBV5-6 and TRBJ1-5 provide the parts outside the CDR3, is DAGVTQSPTHLIKTRGQQVTLRCSPKSGHDTVSWYQQALGQGPQFIFQYYEEEERQRGNFPDRFSGHQFPNYSSELNVNALLLGDSALYLCASITGGSNQPQHFGDGTRLSIL.

Notes on this clonotype: At one of its ends the junction is not consistent with the germline gene, which may arise from a read error. The chain recombines TRBV11-3 with TRBJ2-1, with D perhaps matching TRBD2 (5 bases). The germline V gene has CDR1 SGHNT and CDR2 YENEEA. There are 13 residues in the CDR3. CDR3 sequence: CAGASRSRNEQLF. The CDR3 coding sequence is TGTGCCGGCGCTAGCAGGAGTAGGAATGAGCAGCTCTTC.

On this clonotype: The conserved final phenylalanine or tryptophan is absent from the CDR3, which likely points to a read error. The DNA is omitted, as the CDR3 cannot be located on it reliably, and the CDR3 follows TCRdb's listing. This chain joins TRBV5-6 and TRBJ1-5; the D segment call TRBD1 is taken from the table without a DNA check. The CDR3 is 14 residues long, ends included. The germline gives CDR1 SGHDT, CDR2 YYEEEE. The CDR3 is CASSTGGSNQPQHL.

Comments on this clonotype: A read error may produce the germline difference seen at one junction end. Written as DNA, the CDR3 is TGTGCCAGAAGCTTGAGGTGGCAGCGGGAGTTTAAAGAGACCCAGTACTTC. This sequence encodes CARSLRWQREFKETQYF. The chain employs TRBV5-6 and TRBJ2-5; TRBD2 agrees at 8 bases. Germline values: CDR1 SGHDT, CDR2 YYEEEE. The CDR3 consists of 17 residues. The full variable domain, in which reference TRBV5-6 and TRBJ2-5 provide the parts outside the CDR3, is DAGVTQSPTHLIKTRGQQVTLRCSPKSGHDTVSWYQQALGQGPQFIFQYYEEEERQRGNFPDRFSGHQFPNYSSELNVNALLLGDSALYLCARSLRWQREFKETQYFGPGTRLLVL.

Remarks on this clonotype: One end of the junction fails to match germline, which may point to a read error. The J gene is TRBJ2-5, the V gene TRBV11-1, with a weak D call TRBD1 (5 bases). Germline CDR1 SGHAT, CDR2 FQDESV (reference sequence). The CDR3 covers 14 residues. The CDR3 region is CARSLAGREEIQYF. In DNA, the CDR3 is TGTGCCAGGAGCTTAGCAGGGCGAGAAGAGATCCAGTACTTC.

About this clonotype itself: It is likely a read error, because the conserved phenylalanine at the end of the CDR3 is missing. This chain joins TRBV5-5 and TRBJ2-3, with D perhaps given as TRBD1 or TRBD2 (6 bases each). Germline values: CDR1 SGHKS, CDR2 YYEKEE (reference sequence). This CDR3 has 16 amino acids. CDR3 amino acids: CVSSFIAKGGTDMQYL. CDR3 coding DNA: TGTGTCAGCAGCTTTATCGCGAAGGGGGGCACAGATATGCAGTATCTT.

On this clonotype: The conserved closing phenylalanine or tryptophan is absent in this CDR3, likely reflecting a read error. V is TRBV11-1 and J is TRBJ1-1, with D possibly TRBD1 on 6 matching bases. This CDR3 spans 15 amino acids. Germline V gene data show CDR1 as SGHAT and CDR2 as FQDESV (reference sequence). With 4 bases removed from V and 4 bases from J, the gap between germline ends came to 16 bases. CDR3 sequence: CASSSTRTVSTEAFS. For the CDR3, the DNA is TGTGCCAGCAGCTCAACCAGGACAGTGAGCACTGAAGCTTTCTCT.

The chain combines TRBV5-6 with TRBJ2-3; TRBD2 is a possible D gene (6 bases). This CDR3 spans 16 amino acids. Trimming pared 7 bases from V and 0 bases from J, leaving 18 bases between. Germline V gene sequence: CDR1 SGHDT, CDR2 YYEEEE. The chain's CDR3 is CASGWTGRMSTDTQYF. Written as DNA, the CDR3 is TGTGCCAGCGGCTGGACCGGGAGAATGAGCACAGATACGCAGTATTTT.

A note on this clonotype: The junction differs from germline at one of its ends, possibly a read error. This chain joins TRBV5-1 and TRBJ2-1; D might be TRBD2 (5 bases). The CDR3 covers 16 residues. Germline assignment: CDR1 SGHRS and CDR2 YFSETQ. The chain's CDR3 is CACTPSPDYCYDEQFF. The CDR3 region has the DNA TGCGCCTGCACCCCGTCCCCAGACTATTGCTACGATGAGCAGTTCTTC.

The chain is built from TRBV11-3 and TRBJ2-1, with TRBD2 matching 7 bases. Looked up from germline, CDR1 is SGHNT and CDR2 is YENEEA. The CDR3 covers 13 residues. Trimming removed 8 bases from V and 7 bases from J; junction bases left unmatched: 8. CDR3 loop: CASACGSGNEQFF. CDR3 sequence (DNA): TGTGCCAGCGCCTGCGGGAGTGGGAATGAGCAGTTCTTC.

V is TRBV28 and J is TRBJ1-1, with a weak D call TRBD1 (6 bases). V was trimmed by 7 bases and J by 4 bases, leaving 19 bases between them. This CDR3 comprises 15 residues. Germline V lookup: CDR1 MDHEN, CDR2 SYDVKM. The CDR3 region has the DNA TGTGCCAGCATCCTGTACTGGACAGCGGGCACTGAAGCTTTCTTT. As protein: CASILYWTAGTEAFF. Together with reference TRBV28 and TRBJ1-1, the CDR3 gives the full variable domain: DVKVTQSSRYLVKRTGEKVFLECVQDMDHENMFWYRQDPGLGLRLIYFSYDVKMKEKGDIPEGYSVSREKKERFSLILESASTNQTSMYLCASILYWTAGTEAFFGQGTRLTVV.

Only a few counts were recorded for this clonotype. The rearrangement links TRBV11-1 to TRBJ1-1; 7 positions agree with TRBD1. The CDR3 has 14 residues. V dropped 8 bases and J dropped 0; count of bases not matched to a gene: 6. Germline V CDR1 and CDR2: SGHAT, FQDESV (reference sequence). In DNA form, the CDR3 reads TGTGCCAGCTCAACCGGGACAGTGAACACTGAAGCTTTCTTT. Translating it yields CASSTGTVNTEAFF.

As concerns this clonotype: Germline is not matched at one junction end, which may reflect a read error. The V and J genes are TRBV5-4 and TRBJ2-3; 10 bases line up with TRBD2. CDR1 SGHNT and CDR2 YYREEE come from the germline V gene (reference sequence). The length of the CDR3 is 18 residues. CDR3 in amino acids: CASSNQVASGSRTDMQYF. For the CDR3, the DNA is TGTGCCAGCAGTAACCAGGTGGCTAGCGGGAGTCGGACAGATATGCAGTATTTT.

In regard to this clonotype: Mismatch with germline at one junction end may stem from a read error. V gene TRBV7-9 combines with J gene TRBJ2-7; 9 nucleotides match TRBD2. The germline V gene has CDR1 SEHNR and CDR2 FQNEAQ (reference sequence). The CDR3 has 15 amino acids. The CDR3 DNA reads TGTTCCAGCAGCTGGGGACTAGCCGCTCCTTACGTGCAGTACTTC. It encodes CSSSWGLAAPYVQYF.

Details on this clonotype: Its ends do not fully match the called genes, so a read error is possible. V and J are TRBV4-3 and TRBJ2-2, with D possibly TRBD2 on 5 matching bases. CDR3 length: 12 amino acids. CDR1 is LGHNA and CDR2 is YSLEER in the germline V gene. CDR3 sequence reads: CTSRLGAGELFF. In DNA form, the CDR3 reads TGCACCAGCAGACTTGGCGCCGGGGAGCTGTTTTTC.

This clonotype appeared a few times. The CDR3 reads CASSSYPGPYVYEQYF. In DNA, the CDR3 is TGTGCCAGCAGCTCATATCCGGGTCCCTACGTCTACGAGCAGTACTTC. The rearrangement joins TRBV11-2 to TRBJ2-7; D uncertain. Trimming stripped 4 bases from V and 3 bases from J, with 19 bases between. The CDR3 is 16 residues long. CDR1 is SGHAT and CDR2 is FQNNGV in the germline V gene.

The genes are TRBV29-1 and TRBJ2-3, with 12 bases matching TRBD2. This CDR3 contains 15 residues. Germline lookup yields CDR1 SQVTM and CDR2 ANQGSEA. J gave up 1 base and V 3 bases, and 2 bases lay outside the gene matches. The CDR3, as DNA: TGCAGCGTTGATCGACTAGCGGGGGGCACAGATACGCAGTATTTT. This sequence encodes CSVDRLAGGTDTQYF.

By share of the sample, this clonotype is medium-sized. V and J are TRBV5-6 and TRBJ1-1; D unclear. This CDR3 is built from 12 residues. With 7 bases removed from V and 3 bases from J, the gap between germline ends came to 10 bases. The germline V gene has CDR1 SGHDT and CDR2 YYEEEE. CDR3 loop: CASGREDTEAFF. As DNA, the CDR3 is TGTGCCAGCGGGCGTGAGGACACTGAAGCTTTCTTT.

This chain connects TRBV11-2 to TRBJ2-7, with D possibly TRBD2 on 6 matching bases. Germline lookup yields CDR1 SGHAT and CDR2 FQNNGV. The ends were cut back, 7 bases at V and 11 bases at J, with 18 bases in the middle. The CDR3 has 12 residues. CDR3 DNA: TGTGCCAGCAAGATTGCGGGGAACTACGAGTACTTC. Its protein is CASKIAGNYEYF.

This clonotype was counted a single time. This chain connects TRBV28 to TRBJ2-5; D unresolved. The CDR3 extends over 14 amino acids. V lost 7 bases, J lost 2 bases, and 14 bases lay in between. Germline lookup yields CDR1 MDHEN and CDR2 SYDVKM. The CDR3 coding sequence is TGTGCCAGCAATTCCATCCTACCGCAAGAGACCCAGTACTTC. Its translation: CASNSILPQETQYF.

For this clonotype: This may arise from a read error, as a much more abundant clone is one base away. The chain joins TRBV10-2 to TRBJ2-7; 7 bases fit TRBD1. This CDR3 comprises 11 residues. The germline CDR1 and CDR2 sequences are WSHSY and SAAADI. The CDR3 DNA reads as TGCGTTACCGGACAGGTCGACGAGCAGTACTTT. It codes for CVTGQVDEQYF.